Reported below is one T cell receptor beta chain. Per the original methods: For nucleated cells, counts were estimated from reference gene primer amplification. Sequencing was performed with immunoSEQ multiplex PCR; in TCRdb, only in-frame clones are kept and a portion is missing. The V and J calls and clone size are taken from that table; D and trimming were inferred from the DNA. The table records around 150,000 clones, over 70% of them present only once. CDR1 and CDR2 from the germline V gene are SGHRS and YFSETQ. The CDR3 consists of 15 residues. V was pared by 3 bases and J by 0 bases, with 2 bases of the junction left unmatched. This sample was taken from a study of blood T cell repertoires in COVID-19. About the study: From the United States, Italy and Spain came samples of acute and convalescent COVID-19.

Sequences were obtained from peripheral blood. The rearrangement links TRBV5-1 to TRBJ2-1; 8 nucleotides align to TRBD2. This TCR was recovered from a man aged 55 to 69 with active or convalescent COVID-19. In DNA, the CDR3 is TGCGCCAGCAGCTGGCGGGAGGTCTCCTACAATGAGCAGTTCTTC. Protein: CASSWREVSYNEQFF.